Only a few counts were recorded for the clone carrying this TCR beta chain. The source of the sample is a study of control samples from healthy donors and cancer patients. Here immunoSEQ multiplex PCR was the method, and the copy in TCRdb shows in-frame clones only, minus some. Of tens of thousands of clones in the sample, roughly 85% are singletons; the top ten hold 20% to 25%. The CDR3 is made up of 15 amino acids. The V end lost 3 bases, the J end lost 1 base, and 12 bases lay between the germline ends. Per the germline V gene, CDR1 is SGHAT and CDR2 is FQDESV (reference sequence). The sequence derives from a man aged 55 to 70 with head and neck cancer. Material: PBMCs. The chain employs TRBV11-1 and TRBJ2-5; TRBD1 or TRBD2 may be the D gene (5 bases each). Written as DNA, the CDR3 is TGTGCCAGCAGCTTCTCCTCAGGGAGCCAAGAGACCCAGTACTTC. Translation: CASSFSSGSQETQYF. Looking up the rest from reference TRBV11-1 and TRBJ2-5 gives the full variable domain: EAEVAQSPRYKITEKSQAVAFWCDPISGHATLYWYRQILGQGPELLVQFQDESVVDDSQLPKDRFSAERLKGVDSTLKIQPAELGDSAMYLCASSFSSGSQETQYFGPGTRLLVL.